The 15 T cell receptor beta chains below were found in one sample sequenced in a study of cytomegalovirus exposure and HLA in healthy donors. The primer mix had 60 Vbeta and 13 Jbeta primers. Clones were read by immunoSEQ multiplex PCR, and TCRdb kept only the in-frame ones, dropping some. The table lists under 200,000 clones, about four fifths of them singletons, with 0.2% to 0.3% in the top ten. What was sequenced was PBMCs. The source is a boy younger than 18 in good health and CMV-seronegative.

This chain links TRBV9 with TRBJ2-7, with D perhaps matching TRBD1 (7 bases). Trimming cost V 0 bases and J 0 bases, with 13 bases left between them. Germline lookup yields CDR1 SGDLS and CDR2 YYNGEE. The CDR3 spans 16 residues. The chain's CDR3 is CASSVGGGTDSYEQYF. CDR3 bases: TGTGCCAGCAGCGTAGGCGGAGGGACAGACTCCTACGAGCAGTACTTC.

This chain uses TRBV7-8 with TRBJ1-4; a weak D match, TRBD1 (5 bases). From germline, CDR1 is SGHVS and CDR2 FQNEAQ. The length of the CDR3 is 14 residues. V gave up 0 bases and J gave up 13 bases, with 15 bases separating them. This CDR3 reads CASSLAAGSEGLFF. For the CDR3, the DNA is TGTGCCAGCAGCTTAGCGGCAGGGTCGGAGGGACTGTTTTTT.

This clone occurred a few times. Different DNA sequences within this sample yield the same CDR3. The V call is TRBV10-3, the J call TRBJ2-2, with 7 bases matching TRBD1. The germline V gene encodes CDR1 ENHRY and CDR2 SYGVKD. The CDR3 contains 16 residues. The V segment lost 0 bases and the J segment 2 bases; nucleotides outside the gene matches: 3. The CDR3 sequence is CAISESRQGNTGELFF. In DNA, the CDR3 is TGTGCCATCAGTGAGTCGAGACAGGGAAACACCGGGGAGCTGTTTTTT.

This clone was detected only once. The chain combines TRBV7-9 with TRBJ1-1, with 9 bases identical to TRBD1. V shed 3 bases and J 1 base; nucleotides not matched to a gene: 9. CDR3 size: 17 residues. Germline CDR1 reads SEHNR; CDR2 reads FQNEAQ (reference sequence). CDR3 sequence (DNA): TGTGCCAGCAGCTTCGGCATACGGGGACAGGGGAACACTGAAGCTTTCTTT. This sequence encodes CASSFGIRGQGNTEAFF.

This rearrangement joins TRBV30 to TRBJ2-5; no clear D gene. The CDR3 extends over 13 amino acids. The ends were cut back, 0 bases at V and 0 bases at J, with 5 bases in the middle. CDR1 is GTSNPN and CDR2 is SVGIG in the germline V gene (reference sequence). CDR3: CAWSVSYQETQYF. The CDR3 DNA is TGTGCCTGGAGTGTATCGTACCAAGAGACCCAGTACTTC.

The sample holds one count of this clone. The CDR3 spells CASSQPPRRTNTGELFF. As DNA, the CDR3 is TGTGCCAGCAGCCAGCCCCCCCGGCGGACGAACACCGGGGAGCTGTTTTTT. The chain has TRBV11-2 and TRBJ2-2, with no clear D. Per germline, CDR1 SGHAT and CDR2 FQNNGV. The CDR3 contains 17 residues. Trimming cost V 5 bases and J 0 bases, with 16 bases left between them.

The chain has TRBV10-2 and TRBJ2-1; D not certain. V was trimmed by 3 bases and J by 9 bases, leaving 12 bases between them. The germline V gene encodes CDR1 WSHSY and CDR2 SAAADI. The CDR3 spans 13 residues. CDR3 nucleotide sequence: TGCGCCAGCAGTGAACTGGGCCCAGGTGAGCAGTTCTTC. Protein product: CASSELGPGEQFF.

This rearrangement joins TRBV19 to TRBJ1-1; D not certain. The V and J ends lost 5 bases and 5 bases respectively, with 15 bases between them. Germline V CDR1 and CDR2: LNHDA, SQIVND (reference sequence). CDR3 length: 14 residues. This CDR3 reads CASSPGRSITEAFF. The CDR3, as DNA: TGTGCCAGTAGTCCGGGGAGGTCAATAACTGAAGCTTTCTTT.

The chain recombines TRBV7-2 with TRBJ1-3, with D possibly being TRBD1 (5 bases). This CDR3 has 15 residues. Trimming cost V 6 bases and J 0 bases, with 12 bases left between them. Germline CDR1 reads SGHTA; CDR2 reads FQGNSA. In nucleotides, the CDR3 is TGTGCCAGCAGTCCAGGGCCTAGCTCTGGAAACACCATATATTTT. Translating gives CASSPGPSSGNTIYF.

The V and J genes are TRBV7-9 and TRBJ2-3, with 9 bases aligning to TRBD1. The junction had 10 bases not matched to a gene; V was cut back by 7 bases and J by 5 bases. This CDR3 is built from 15 residues. The germline V gene encodes CDR1 SEHNR and CDR2 FQNEAQ (reference sequence). CDR3: CASTRPGQGKDTQYF. In DNA, the CDR3 is TGTGCCAGCACTAGACCGGGACAGGGTAAAGATACGCAGTATTTT.

Only one count was recorded for this clone. The chain couples TRBV7-9 to TRBJ2-1, with 7 bases that match TRBD1. This CDR3 has 14 residues. Losses at the gene ends were 5 bases for V and 8 bases for J; bases not matched to a gene: 9. Looked up from germline, CDR1 is SEHNR and CDR2 is FQNEAQ (reference sequence). The CDR3 nucleotides are TGTGCCAGCAGCGGAGAAGACAGGGCCCATGAGCAGTTCTTC. The encoded protein is CASSGEDRAHEQFF.

CDR3 protein: CASSSTGTVGYTF. The DNA for the CDR3 is TGTGCCAGCAGTTCGACAGGAACGGTTGGCTACACCTTC. The chain combines TRBV28 with TRBJ1-2, with D maybe TRBD1 (6 bases). The V end was cut by 4 bases, the J end by 7 bases, with 13 bases between. This CDR3 has 13 amino acids. Looked up from germline, CDR1 is MDHEN and CDR2 is SYDVKM.

This chain uses TRBV18 with TRBJ2-1; D gene ambiguous. Germline lookup yields CDR1 KGHSH and CDR2 LQKENI. The CDR3 loop spans 14 amino acids. The V gene lost 3 bases and the J gene lost 6 bases, with 12 bases spanning the gap. The CDR3 is CASSPGVPGNEQFF. CDR3 sequence (DNA): TGTGCCAGCTCACCCGGAGTTCCGGGCAATGAGCAGTTCTTC.

This chain uses TRBV7-3 with TRBJ2-5; 8 bases fit TRBD2. V lost 8 bases to trimming and J lost 1 base; unmatched junction nucleotides: 3. The CDR3 loop spans 13 amino acids. Germline CDR1 is SGHTA and CDR2 is FQGTGA. The CDR3 coding sequence is TGTGCCAGCGGCGGGGGGCCCCAAGAGACCCAGTACTTC. Amino acids: CASGGGPQETQYF.

V is TRBV27 and J is TRBJ1-1; no firm D call. Between the trimmed V and J ends, which lost 3 bases and 1 base, there was a span of 6 bases. CDR1 and CDR2 from the germline V gene are MNHEY and SMNVEV (reference sequence). The CDR3 has 13 amino acids. This CDR3 is CASSFISNTEAFF. As DNA, the CDR3 is TGTGCCAGCAGTTTTATCTCGAACACTGAAGCTTTCTTT.